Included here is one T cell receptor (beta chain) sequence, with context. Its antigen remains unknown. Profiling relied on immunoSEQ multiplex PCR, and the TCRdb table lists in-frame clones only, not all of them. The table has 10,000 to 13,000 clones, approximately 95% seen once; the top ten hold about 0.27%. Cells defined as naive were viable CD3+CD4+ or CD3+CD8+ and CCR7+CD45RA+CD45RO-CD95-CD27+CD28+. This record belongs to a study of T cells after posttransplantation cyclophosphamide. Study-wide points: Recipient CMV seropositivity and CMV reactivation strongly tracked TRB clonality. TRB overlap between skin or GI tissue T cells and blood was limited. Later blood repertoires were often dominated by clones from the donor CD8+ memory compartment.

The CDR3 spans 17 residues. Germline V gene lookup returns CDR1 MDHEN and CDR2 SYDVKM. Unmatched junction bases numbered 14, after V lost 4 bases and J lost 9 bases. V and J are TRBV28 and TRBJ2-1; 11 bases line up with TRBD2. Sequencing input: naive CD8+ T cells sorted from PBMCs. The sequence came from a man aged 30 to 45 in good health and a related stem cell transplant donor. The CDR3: CASSSLPRSGGAGEQFF. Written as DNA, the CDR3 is TGTGCCAGCAGTTCCCTCCCCCGTAGCGGGGGGGCTGGTGAGCAGTTCTTC.